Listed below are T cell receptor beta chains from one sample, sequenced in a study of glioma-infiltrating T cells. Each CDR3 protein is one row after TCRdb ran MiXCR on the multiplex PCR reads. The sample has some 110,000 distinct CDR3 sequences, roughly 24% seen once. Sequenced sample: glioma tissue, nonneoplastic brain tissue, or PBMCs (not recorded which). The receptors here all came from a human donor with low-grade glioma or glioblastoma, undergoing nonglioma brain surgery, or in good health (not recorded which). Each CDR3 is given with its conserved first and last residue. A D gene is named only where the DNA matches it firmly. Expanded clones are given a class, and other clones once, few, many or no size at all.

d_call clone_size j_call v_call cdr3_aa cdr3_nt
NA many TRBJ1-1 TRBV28 CASSPILRPTRGTEAFF TGTGCCAGCAGTCCAATACTACGACCGACGCGGGGCACTGAAGCTTTCTTT
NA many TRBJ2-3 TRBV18 CASSPRDVHTDTQYF TGTGCCAGCTCACCACGCGATGTTCACACAGATACGCAGTATTTT
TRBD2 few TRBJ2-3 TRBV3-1 CASSPTSGESTDTQYF TGTGCCAGCAGCCCAACTAGCGGGGAAAGCACAGATACGCAGTATTTT
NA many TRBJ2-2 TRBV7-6 CASSLAPEVGELFF TGTGCCAGCAGCTTAGCCCCAGAAGTCGGGGAGCTGTTTTTT
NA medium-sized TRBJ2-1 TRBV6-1 CASSPDPNYNEQFF TGTGCCAGCAGTCCAGACCCTAACTACAATGAGCAGTTCTTC
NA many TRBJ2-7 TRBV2 CASSEGVYEQYF TGTGCCAGCAGTGAGGGGGTCTACGAGCAGTACTTC
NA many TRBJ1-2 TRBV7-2 CASSLVGGAGLPRYTF TGTGCCAGCAGCTTAGTGGGTGGGGCAGGGCTCCCTCGCTACACCTTC
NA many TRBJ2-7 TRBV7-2 CASSTHGGFRPNYEQYF TGTGCCAGCAGCACCCACGGAGGGTTTAGGCCAAACTACGAGCAGTACTTC
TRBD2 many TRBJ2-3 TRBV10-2 CASRAGLAGIADTQYF TGCGCCAGCCGAGCAGGACTAGCGGGAATCGCAGATACGCAGTATTTT
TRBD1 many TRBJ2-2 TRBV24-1 CATSDDRDTGELFF TGTGCCACCAGTGATGACAGGGACACCGGGGAGCTGTTTTTT
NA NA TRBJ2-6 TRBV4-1 CASSQERAAGEAPSGANVLTF TGCGCCAGCAGCCAAGAGAGGGCAGCAGGGGAAGCCCCCTCTGGGGCCAACGTCCTGACTTTC
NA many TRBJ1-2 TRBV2 CASSEAPRVSGYTF TGTGCCAGCAGTGAAGCGCCCAGGGTGTCTGGCTACACCTTC
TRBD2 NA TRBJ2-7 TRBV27 CAISARAGGLYEQYF TGCGCCATCAGCGCCAGAGCGGGAGGGCTGTACGAGCAGTACTTC
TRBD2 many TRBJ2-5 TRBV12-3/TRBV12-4 CASSFGTSEETQYF TGTGCCAGCAGTTTCGGGACTAGTGAAGAGACCCAGTACTTC
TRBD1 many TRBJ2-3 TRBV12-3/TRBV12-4 CASSFPGQGFSGDTQYF TGTGCCAGCAGTTTCCCGGGACAGGGGTTCTCAGGGGATACGCAGTATTTT
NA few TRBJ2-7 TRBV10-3 CAIRVAPSSYEQYF TGTGCCATCAGGGTGGCGCCGAGCTCCTACGAGCAGTACTTC
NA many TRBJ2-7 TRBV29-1 CSVVPGTFDEQYF TGCAGCGTTGTGCCCGGGACTTTCGACGAGCAGTACTTC
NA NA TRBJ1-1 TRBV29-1 CSVPGVLKTEALF TGCAGCGTGCCTGGGGTGTTGAAAACTGAAGCTCTCTTT
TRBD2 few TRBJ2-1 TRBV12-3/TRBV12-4 CASRIAGGRNEQFF TGTGCCAGCCGTATAGCGGGAGGGCGCAATGAGCAGTTCTTC
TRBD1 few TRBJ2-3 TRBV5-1 CATKQGQGDTQYF TGCGCCACTAAACAGGGGCAGGGAGATACGCAGTATTTT
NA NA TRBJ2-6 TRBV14 CASSQVRSGANVLTF TGTGCCAGCAGCCAAGTCCGGTCTGGGGCCAACGTCCTGACTTTC
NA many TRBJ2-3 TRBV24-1 CATSDSTRDTQYF TGTGCCACCAGTGATTCAACGCGAGATACGCAGTATTTT
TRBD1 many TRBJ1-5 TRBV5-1 CASSLDRGGQPQHF TGCGCCAGCAGCTTGGACAGGGGCGGACAGCCCCAGCATTTT
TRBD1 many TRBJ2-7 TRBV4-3 CASSAGQGAEYEQYF TGCGCCAGCAGCGCGGGACAGGGGGCCGAGTACGAGCAGTACTTC
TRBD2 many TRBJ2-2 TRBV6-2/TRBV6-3 CASSAQFVAGGPSTGELFF TGTGCCAGCAGTGCCCAATTCGTAGCGGGAGGGCCAAGCACCGGGGAGCTGTTTTTT
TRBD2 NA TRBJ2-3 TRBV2 CASSSSSGRTDTQYF TGTGCCAGCAGCTCCTCCAGCGGGAGAACAGATACGCAGTATTTT
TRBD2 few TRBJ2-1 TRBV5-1 CASSLNRLAGAVEQFF TGCGCCAGCAGCTTAAACAGACTAGCGGGAGCCGTTGAGCAGTTCTTC
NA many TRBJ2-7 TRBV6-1 CASTRDEGVHEQYF TGTGCCAGCACGCGGGATGAAGGGGTCCACGAGCAGTACTTC
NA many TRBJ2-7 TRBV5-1 CASSLLGGTYEQYF TGCGCCAGCAGCTTGTTGGGCGGGACCTACGAGCAGTACTTC
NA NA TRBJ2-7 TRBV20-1 CSAAPTRSFYEQYF TGCAGTGCGGCGCCGACCAGGAGCTTCTACGAGCAGTACTTC
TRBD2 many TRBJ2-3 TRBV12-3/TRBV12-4 CASRAGTSQADTQYF TGTGCCAGCAGAGCCGGGACTAGTCAGGCAGATACGCAGTATTTT
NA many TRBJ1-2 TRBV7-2 CATPSQGHYGYTF TGTGCCACCCCCAGCCAGGGGCACTATGGCTACACCTTC
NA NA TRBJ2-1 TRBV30 CAWSPGGLNEQFF TGTGCCTGGAGCCCTGGAGGGCTCAATGAGCAGTTCTTC
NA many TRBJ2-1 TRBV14 CASSHLTGAGAEQFF TGTGCCAGCAGCCATCTAACCGGGGCCGGGGCTGAGCAGTTCTTC
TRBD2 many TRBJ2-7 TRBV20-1 CSARGTSASYEQYF TGCAGTGCTAGAGGGACTAGCGCCTCCTACGAGCAGTACTTC
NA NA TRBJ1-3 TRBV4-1 CASSQDGSSGNTIYF TGCGCCAGCAGCCAGGACGGGAGCTCTGGAAACACCATATATTTT
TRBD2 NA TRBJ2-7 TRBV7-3 CASSWASGSYEQYF TGTGCCAGCAGCTGGGCTAGCGGGAGCTACGAGCAGTACTTC
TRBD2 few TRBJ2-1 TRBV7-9 CASSSSTSGGDPYNEQFF TGTGCCAGCAGCTCCTCGACTAGCGGGGGAGACCCCTACAATGAGCAGTTCTTC
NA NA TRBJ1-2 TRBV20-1 CSAPGKLNYGYTF TGCAGTGCCCCAGGGAAATTAAACTATGGCTACACCTTC